The source of this T cell receptor (beta chain) is a study of CD8 T cells in Susac syndrome. The V gene end was trimmed by 0 bases and the J gene end by 2 bases; junction bases not matched to a gene: 5. Germline CDR1 is LGHDT and CDR2 is YNNKEL (reference sequence). The CDR3 sequence is 16 residues long. The authors carried out high-throughput sequencing of TCR beta. They applied it to CD8+ and CD4+ T cells obtained from blood. Purification of the CD8+ and CD4+ T cells relied on negative isolation, and TEMRA cells underwent FACS enrichment. The RNA, 0.5 to 1 ug, was put through reverse transcription using random hexamers. Amplification of TCR beta CDR3 was carried out by immunoSEQ multiplex PCR, which covered 54 Vbeta and 13 Jbeta segments. TCRdb fed the immunoSEQ multiplex PCR reads into MiXCR, producing one record per CDR3 protein. The sample carries 120,000 to 150,000 distinct CDR3 sequences, approximately 95% recorded once.

The sequence derives from a human donor with multiple sclerosis. The chain joins TRBV3-1 to TRBJ2-7, with 9 bases lining up with TRBD1. Sequenced: CD4+ T cells from PBMCs. In DNA, the CDR3 is TGTGCCAGCAGCCAAGACACCGGGACAGGGACCTACGAGCAGTACTTC. Protein: CASSQDTGTGTYEQYF.